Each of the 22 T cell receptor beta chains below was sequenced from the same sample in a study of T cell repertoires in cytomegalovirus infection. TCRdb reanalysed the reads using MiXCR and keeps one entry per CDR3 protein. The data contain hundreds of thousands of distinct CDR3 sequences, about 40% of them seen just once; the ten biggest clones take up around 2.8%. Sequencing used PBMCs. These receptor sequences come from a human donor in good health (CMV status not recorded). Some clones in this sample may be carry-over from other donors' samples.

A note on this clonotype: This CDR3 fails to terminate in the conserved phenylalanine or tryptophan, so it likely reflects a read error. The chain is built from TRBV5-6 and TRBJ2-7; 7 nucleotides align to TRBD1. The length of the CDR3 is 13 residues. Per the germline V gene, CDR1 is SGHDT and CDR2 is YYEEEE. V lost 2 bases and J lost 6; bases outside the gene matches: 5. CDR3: CASSFKDRSEQYL. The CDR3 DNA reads TGTGCCAGCAGCTTTAAGGACAGGAGCGAGCAGTACTTA.

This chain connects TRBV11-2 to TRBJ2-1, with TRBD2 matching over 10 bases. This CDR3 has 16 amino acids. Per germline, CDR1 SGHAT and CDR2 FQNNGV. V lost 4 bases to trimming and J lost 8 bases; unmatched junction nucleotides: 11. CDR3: CASSSSGSISVYEQFF. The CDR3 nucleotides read TGTGCCAGCAGCTCTAGCGGGAGTATAAGCGTATATGAGCAGTTCTTC.

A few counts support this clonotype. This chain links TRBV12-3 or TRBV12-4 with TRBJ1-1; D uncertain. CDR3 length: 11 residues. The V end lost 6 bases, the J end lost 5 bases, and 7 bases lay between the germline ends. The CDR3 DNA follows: TGTGCCAGCAGGTACCAAACTGAAGCTTTCTTT. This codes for CASRYQTEAFF.

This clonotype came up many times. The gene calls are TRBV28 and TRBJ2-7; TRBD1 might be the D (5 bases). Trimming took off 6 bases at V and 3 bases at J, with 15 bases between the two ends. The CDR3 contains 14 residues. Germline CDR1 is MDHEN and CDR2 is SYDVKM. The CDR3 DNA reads TGTGCCAGCAGCCAAACAGGAACAAACTACGAGCAGTACTTC. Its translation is CASSQTGTNYEQYF.

CDR3 sequence: CATTGTSAQATQYF. CDR3 DNA: TGTGCCACCACGGGGACTAGCGCCCAAGCTACGCAGTATTTT. The chain recombines TRBV15 with TRBJ2-3, with 10 bases that match TRBD2. CDR3 length: 14 amino acids. Germline assignment: CDR1 LNHNV and CDR2 YYDKDF (reference sequence). J gave up 8 bases and V 7 bases, and 9 bases lay outside the gene matches. The full variable domain, with the rest looked up from reference TRBV15 and TRBJ2-3, is DAMVIQNPRYQVTQFGKPVTLSCSQTLNHNVMYWYQQKSSQAPKLLFHYYDKDFNNEADTPDNFQSRRPNTSFCFLDIRSPGLGDTAMYLCATTGTSAQATQYFGPGTRLTVL.

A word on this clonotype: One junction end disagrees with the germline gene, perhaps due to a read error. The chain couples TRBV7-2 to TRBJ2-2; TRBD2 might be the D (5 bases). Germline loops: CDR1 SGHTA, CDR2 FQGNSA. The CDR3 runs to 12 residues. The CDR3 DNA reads TGTGCCAGCAGCTTAGGGCCCGGGGAGCTGTATTTT. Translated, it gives CASSLGPGELYF.

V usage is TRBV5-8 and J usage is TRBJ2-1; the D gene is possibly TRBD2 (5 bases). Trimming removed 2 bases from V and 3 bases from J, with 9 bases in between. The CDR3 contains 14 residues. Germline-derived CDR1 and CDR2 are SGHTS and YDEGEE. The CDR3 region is CASSFGRVYNEQFF. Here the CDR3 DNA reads TGTGCCAGCAGCTTCGGGCGGGTCTACAATGAGCAGTTCTTC.

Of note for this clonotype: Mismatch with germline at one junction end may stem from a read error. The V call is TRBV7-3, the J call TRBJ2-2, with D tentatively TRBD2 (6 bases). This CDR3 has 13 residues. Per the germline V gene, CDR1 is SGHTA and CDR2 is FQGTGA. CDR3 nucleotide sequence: TGTGCCAGCAGCCCCAATTCGGCCCGGGAGCTGTCTTTT. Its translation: CASSPNSARELSF.

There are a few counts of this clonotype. The CDR3 nucleotides read TGTGCCAGCAGCAAGGCCCTCGGGGATGAAAAACTGTTTTTT. This translates into CASSKALGDEKLFF. V is TRBV7-2 and J is TRBJ1-4; D uncertain. CDR1 and CDR2 from the germline V gene are SGHTA and FQGNSA. V lost 5 bases, J lost 6 bases, and 13 bases lay in between. The CDR3 is 14 amino acids.

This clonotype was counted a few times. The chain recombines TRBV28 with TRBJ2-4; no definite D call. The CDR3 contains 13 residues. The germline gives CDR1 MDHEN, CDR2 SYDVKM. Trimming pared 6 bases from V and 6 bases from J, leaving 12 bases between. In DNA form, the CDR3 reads TGTGCCAGCAGCCGGACGGAACGAAACATTCAGTACTTC. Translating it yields CASSRTERNIQYF.

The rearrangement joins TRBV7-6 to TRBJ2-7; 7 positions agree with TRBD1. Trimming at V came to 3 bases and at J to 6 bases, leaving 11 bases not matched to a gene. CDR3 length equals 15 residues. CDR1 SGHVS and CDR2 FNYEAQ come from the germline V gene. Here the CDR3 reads CASSFRQGQLSEQYF. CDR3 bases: TGTGCCAGCAGCTTCAGACAGGGTCAGCTAAGCGAGCAGTACTTC.

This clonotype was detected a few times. For the CDR3, the DNA is TGTGCCAGCAGCTTAGCGTTAGGACCGCGTCGCGGTGAAGCTTTCTTT. It translates to CASSLALGPRRGEAFF. The rearrangement joins TRBV7-8 to TRBJ1-1; D remains ambiguous. Trimming took off 0 bases at V and 7 bases at J, with 18 bases between the two ends. The CDR3 length is 16 residues. Germline V gene lookup returns CDR1 SGHVS and CDR2 FQNEAQ.

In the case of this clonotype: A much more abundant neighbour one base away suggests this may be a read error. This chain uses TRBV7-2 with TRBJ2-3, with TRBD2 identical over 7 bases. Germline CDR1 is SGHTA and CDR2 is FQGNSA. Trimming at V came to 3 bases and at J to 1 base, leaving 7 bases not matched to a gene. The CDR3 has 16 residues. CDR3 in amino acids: CASSFQSGKGTDTQYF. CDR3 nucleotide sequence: TGTGCCAGCAGCTTCCAAAGCGGGAAGGGCACAGATACGCAGTATTTT.

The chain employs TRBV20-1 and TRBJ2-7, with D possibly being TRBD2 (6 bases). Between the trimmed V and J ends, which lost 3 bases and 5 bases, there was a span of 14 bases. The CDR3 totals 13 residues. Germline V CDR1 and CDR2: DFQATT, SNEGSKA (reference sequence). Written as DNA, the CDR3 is TGCAGTGCTAGTCCGGCACAGCGGGACGAGCAGTACTTC. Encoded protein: CSASPAQRDEQYF.

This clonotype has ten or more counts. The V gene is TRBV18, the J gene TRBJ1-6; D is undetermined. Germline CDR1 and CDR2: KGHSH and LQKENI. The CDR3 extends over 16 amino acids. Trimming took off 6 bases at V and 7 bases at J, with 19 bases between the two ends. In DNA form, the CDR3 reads TGTGCCAGCTCCCCCAGGCAACAGCCACAAAATTCACCCCTCCACTTT. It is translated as CASSPRQQPQNSPLHF.

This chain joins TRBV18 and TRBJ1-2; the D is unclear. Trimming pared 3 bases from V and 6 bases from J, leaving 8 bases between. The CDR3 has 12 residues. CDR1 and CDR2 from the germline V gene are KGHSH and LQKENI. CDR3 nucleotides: TGTGCCAGCTCACCTATACATGATGGCTACACCTTC. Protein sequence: CASSPIHDGYTF.

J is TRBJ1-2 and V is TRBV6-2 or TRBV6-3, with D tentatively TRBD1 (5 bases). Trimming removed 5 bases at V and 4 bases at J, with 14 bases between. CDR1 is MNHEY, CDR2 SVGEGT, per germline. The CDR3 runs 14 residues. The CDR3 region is CASSRGGASYGYTF. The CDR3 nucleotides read TGTGCCAGCAGTAGGGGAGGGGCCAGCTATGGCTACACCTTC.

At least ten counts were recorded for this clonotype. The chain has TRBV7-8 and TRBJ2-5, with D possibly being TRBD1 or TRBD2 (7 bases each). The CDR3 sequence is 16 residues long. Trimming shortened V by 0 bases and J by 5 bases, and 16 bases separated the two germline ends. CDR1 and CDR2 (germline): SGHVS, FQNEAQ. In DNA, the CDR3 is TGTGCCAGCAGCTTAGCGTGGGGAGGGGGCCCGGAGACCCAGTACTTC. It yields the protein CASSLAWGGGPETQYF.

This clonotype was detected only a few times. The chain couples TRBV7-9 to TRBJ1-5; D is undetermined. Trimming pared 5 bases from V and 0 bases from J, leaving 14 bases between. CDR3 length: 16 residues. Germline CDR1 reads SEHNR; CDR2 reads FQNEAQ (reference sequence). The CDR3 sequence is CASSQGRGVSNQPQHF. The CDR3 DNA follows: TGTGCCAGCAGCCAAGGCCGCGGGGTTAGCAATCAGCCCCAGCATTTT.

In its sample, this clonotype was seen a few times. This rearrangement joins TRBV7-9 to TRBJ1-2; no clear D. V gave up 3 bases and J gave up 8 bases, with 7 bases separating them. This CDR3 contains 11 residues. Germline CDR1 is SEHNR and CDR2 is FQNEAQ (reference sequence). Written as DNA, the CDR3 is TGTGCCAGCAGCTTCGTTGAGGGCTACACCTTC. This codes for CASSFVEGYTF.

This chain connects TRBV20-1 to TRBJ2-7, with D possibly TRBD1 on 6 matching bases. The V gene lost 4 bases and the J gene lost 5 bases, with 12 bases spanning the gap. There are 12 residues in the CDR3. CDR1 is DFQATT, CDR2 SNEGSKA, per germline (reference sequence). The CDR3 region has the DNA TGCAGTGCTAATTCAGGGGCCCACGAGCAGTACTTC. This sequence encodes CSANSGAHEQYF.

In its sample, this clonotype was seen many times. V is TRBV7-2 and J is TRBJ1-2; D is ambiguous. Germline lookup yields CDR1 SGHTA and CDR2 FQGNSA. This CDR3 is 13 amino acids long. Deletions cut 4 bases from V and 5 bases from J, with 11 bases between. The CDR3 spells CASSSQELYGYTF. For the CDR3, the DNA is TGTGCCAGCAGCTCTCAGGAGCTTTATGGCTACACCTTC.